These 10 T cell receptor beta chains came from one sample sequenced in a study of cytomegalovirus exposure and HLA in healthy donors. The PCR made use of 60 Vbeta and 13 Jbeta primers. Sequencing was performed with immunoSEQ multiplex PCR; in TCRdb, only in-frame clones are kept and a portion is missing. There are 230,000 or so clones in the sample; around 90% occur only once, and roughly 1.6% lies in the top ten. Sequencing was performed on PBMCs. The receptors were gathered from a girl aged 2-10 years in good health and CMV-seronegative.

Turning to this clone: Other nucleotide sequences in the sample specify the same CDR3. V gene TRBV6-5 combines with J gene TRBJ1-2; 11 nucleotides agree with TRBD1. This CDR3 contains 15 residues. CDR1 is MNHEY and CDR2 is SVGAGI in the germline V gene. Trimming removed 7 bases from V and 7 bases from J; junction bases left unmatched: 11. The CDR3 region has the DNA TGTGCCAGCACCCGGACAGGGGGCGGTTATGGTGGCTACACCTTC. As protein: CASTRTGGGYGGYTF.

A word on this clone: Relative to the germline gene, one junction end is altered; a read error may explain this. This chain connects TRBV7-9 to TRBJ2-1; 10 bases are a match to TRBD2. This CDR3 spans 16 amino acids. The germline gives CDR1 SEHNR, CDR2 FQNEAQ (reference sequence). In DNA form, the CDR3 reads TGTTCCAGCAGCTCCTTAGCGGGGGGCACCTACAATGAGCAGTTCTTC. It specifies CSSSSLAGGTYNEQFF.

V gene TRBV4-1 combines with J gene TRBJ2-5, with 7 nucleotides matching TRBD1. The J call may be wrong; the DNA end is better matched by TRBJ2-7. The CDR3 consists of 15 residues. The germline V gene has CDR1 MGHRA and CDR2 YSYEKL. The CDR3: CASSGQQGRGYEQYF. CDR3 bases: TGCGCCAGCAGCGGGCAACAGGGGCGAGGCTACGAGCAGTACTTC.

The chain combines TRBV6-1 with TRBJ1-1; TRBD1 matches 9 bases. Germline V lookup: CDR1 MNHNS, CDR2 SASEGT. The CDR3 spans 15 residues. The ends lost 4 bases at V and 5 bases at J; junction bases unmatched: 8. The CDR3 sequence is CASSGVGQGLTEAFF. CDR3 in DNA: TGTGCCAGCAGTGGCGTCGGACAGGGGTTGACTGAAGCTTTCTTT.

This chain joins TRBV27 and TRBJ2-7; TRBD2 matches 7 bases. The CDR3 sequence is 15 residues long. In germline, CDR1 is MNHEY, CDR2 SMNVEV (reference sequence). V shed 2 bases, J shed 3 bases, and the junction held 7 bases outside the gene matches. CDR3 in DNA: TGTGCCAGCAGTTTAGCAGGACTAGTCGACTACGAGCAGTACTTC. This codes for CASSLAGLVDYEQYF.

The chain carries TRBV27 and TRBJ2-3, with a possible D match to TRBD2 (7 bases). Trimming stripped 9 bases from V and 6 bases from J, with 22 bases between. Germline assignment: CDR1 MNHEY and CDR2 SMNVEV (reference sequence). The CDR3 contains 15 residues. CDR3 in amino acids: CASQNWGGTYDTQYF. Here the CDR3 DNA reads TGTGCCAGTCAAAACTGGGGGGGCACATATGATACGCAGTATTTT.

A remark on this clone: Other DNA sequences in the same sample also yield this CDR3. This chain connects TRBV5-1 to TRBJ1-2; D is undetermined. This CDR3 has 13 amino acids. V lost 0 bases, J lost 2 bases, and 5 bases lay in between. The germline gives CDR1 SGHRS, CDR2 YFSETQ. CDR3 residues: CASSLGQNYGYTF. CDR3 nucleotide sequence: TGCGCCAGCAGCTTGGGACAAAACTATGGCTACACCTTC.

The V gene is TRBV27, the J gene TRBJ2-2; no reliable D call. There are 15 residues in the CDR3. CDR1 is MNHEY and CDR2 is SMNVEV in the germline V gene (reference sequence). Trimming removed 3 bases at V and 6 bases at J, with 14 bases between. The CDR3 DNA reads TGTGCCAGCAGTTTGACTTGGATGAGTGCCGGGGAGCTGTTTTTT. This codes for CASSLTWMSAGELFF.

V usage is TRBV19 and J usage is TRBJ2-5; perhaps TRBD1 as D (6 bases). The CDR3 is made up of 16 amino acids. V was clipped by 2 bases and J by 9 bases, with 22 bases between them. From germline, CDR1 is LNHDA and CDR2 SQIVND (reference sequence). The DNA for the CDR3 is TGTGCCAGTAGTATAACGGCGGACAGCACTTGGGGATCCCAGTACTTC. Protein sequence: CASSITADSTWGSQYF.

This chain joins TRBV6-6 and TRBJ1-4, with 11 positions matching TRBD1. CDR1 is MNHNY and CDR2 is SVGAGI in the germline V gene (reference sequence). The length of the CDR3 is 14 residues. J lost 7 bases, V lost 2 bases, and 0 bases had no gene match. Here the CDR3 DNA reads TGTGCCAGCAGTTACGGGACAGGGGGTGAAAAACTGTTTTTT. Its protein is CASSYGTGGEKLFF.